This T cell receptor beta chain was retrieved from a study of beta chain features in type 1 diabetes. Findings and limits, study-wide: Patients with Type 1 diabetes showed moderately but significantly shorter TCRB CDR3s in all four CD4+ subsets. Type 1 diabetes patients had VDJ junctions that carried fewer insertions and more deletions.

On this clone: Its antigen is unknown. An end of the junction does not agree with germline; a read error may underlie this.

Sequencing targeted expressed TCRB transcripts, as all isolated RNA had been reverse transcribed. TCRdb's table, derived via immunoSEQ multiplex PCR, lists solely in-frame clones and lacks some. The top ten clones hold 3.5% to 4% of a sample with around 250,000 clones, 25% to 35% of them seen once. The CDR3 spans 13 residues. CDR1 is MNHEY and CDR2 is SVGAGI in the germline V gene. The sequenced material came from central memory CD4+ T cells from blood. The source of this sequence is a man aged 30 to 45 in good health. The chain has TRBV6-5 and TRBJ2-1; D is perhaps TRBD1 (5 bases). CDR3 in amino acids: CASSYQTGNGQFF. The CDR3 DNA follows: TGTGCCAGCAGTTACCAAACAGGAAATGGGCAGTTCTTC.